This T cell receptor (beta chain) was found in a study of healthy donors' naive CD4 and CD8 T cells. Study-wide findings and caveats: Chains were not paired, since alpha and beta were sequenced in bulk. The study did not address homeostatic proliferation effects in naive T cells.

V dropped 4 bases and J dropped 0 bases, with 12 bases sitting between them. CDR3 length: 14 residues. The germline V gene encodes CDR1 SQVTM and CDR2 ANQGSEA. For this clonotype: Its antigen is unidentified.

Starting from roughly 0.55 ug of total RNA, TCR libraries were made with linear amplification. TCRdb reprocessed the reads with MiXCR, giving one entry per CDR3 protein. Among approximately 200,000 distinct CDR3 sequences listed, over 60% were seen once. Sequenced material: naive CD4+ and CD8+ T cells sorted from blood, pooled from several donors. This chain connects TRBV29-1 to TRBJ1-2; D ambiguous. This receptor was taken from a pool of human donors in good health; the sample pools cells from several healthy donors. Here the CDR3 reads CSVAPRFANYGYTF. As DNA, the CDR3 is TGCAGCGTTGCCCCCAGGTTTGCTAACTATGGCTACACCTTC.